These 20 T cell receptor beta chains were sequenced from one sample in a study of T cell clonotyping in hematopoietic cell transplantation. The time point is: recipient sample about 28 days before transplant, after cytoreduction. Clones were read by immunoSEQ multiplex PCR, and TCRdb kept only the in-frame ones, dropping some. This sample has 65,000 to 80,000 clones, with 95% to 97% found just once. The starting material was peripheral blood mononuclear cells, obtained before stem cell transplant. These receptors were obtained from a woman aged 50 to 60 with acute myeloid leukemia. Some clones in this sample may be carry-over from other donors' samples.

The chain links TRBV5-6 to TRBJ2-2; TRBD1 matches at 9 bases. This CDR3 contains 17 residues. Losses at the gene ends were 3 bases for V and 5 bases for J; bases not matched to a gene: 11. The V gene's germline CDR1 is SGHDT and CDR2 YYEEEE. The CDR3 region is CASSSLGQGRRTGELFF. The CDR3, as DNA: TGTGCCAGCAGCTCGCTAGGACAGGGGAGAAGGACCGGGGAGCTGTTTTTT.

This sequence joins TRBV30 and TRBJ1-5, with 9 nucleotides matching TRBD1. The germline V gene encodes CDR1 GTSNPN and CDR2 SVGIG (reference sequence). CDR3 length equals 13 residues. Trimming cost V 5 bases and J 5 bases; bases outside gene matches: 4. CDR3 DNA: TGTGCCTGGGGGGACAGGGCAGATCAGCCCCAGCATTTT. Its protein product is CAWGDRADQPQHF.

The chain carries TRBV5-1 and TRBJ1-1; D is unresolved. Trimming removed 0 bases at V and 4 bases at J, with 7 bases between. This CDR3 has 13 amino acids. Germline CDR1 reads SGHRS; CDR2 reads YFSETQ. The CDR3 nucleotides read TGCGCCAGCAGCTTGGTACGGGGCACTGAAGCTTTCTTT. It yields the protein CASSLVRGTEAFF.

The chain links TRBV5-1 to TRBJ2-5; TRBD2 matches 7 bases. The CDR3 contains 16 residues. J lost 2 bases, V lost 4 bases, and 11 bases had no gene match. CDR1 is SGHRS, CDR2 YFSETQ, per germline. The CDR3 region is CASSLQGTTNQETQYF. The DNA of the CDR3 is TGCGCCAGCAGCCTCCAAGGGACTACGAATCAAGAGACCCAGTACTTC.

The V call is TRBV5-8, the J call TRBJ1-3, with 10 bases lining up with TRBD1. The CDR3 has 15 residues. The germline V gene encodes CDR1 SGHTS and CDR2 YDEGEE. With V trimmed by 4 bases and J by 2 bases, 3 bases remained unmatched. For the CDR3, the DNA is TGTGCCAGCAGCGGGACAGGGGTTGCTGGAAACACCATATATTTT. Residues: CASSGTGVAGNTIYF.

The chain couples TRBV28 to TRBJ2-3, with D possibly being TRBD2 (5 bases). Trimming left V 5 bases short and J 1 base short, with 10 bases between. The CDR3 length is 14 residues. The germline CDR1 and CDR2 sequences are MDHEN and SYDVKM. The CDR3 DNA follows: TGTGCCAGCAGTAGGACTCGTCGCACAGATACGCAGTATTTT. Its translation: CASSRTRRTDTQYF.

The genes are TRBV29-1 and TRBJ2-1; 11 nucleotides line up with TRBD2. Germline values: CDR1 SQVTM, CDR2 ANQGSEA. This CDR3 has 12 residues. V lost 4 bases to trimming and J lost 9 bases; unmatched junction nucleotides: 2. The CDR3 is CSVVLAGAEQFF. As DNA, the CDR3 is TGCAGCGTTGTACTAGCGGGAGCTGAGCAGTTCTTC.

The chain employs TRBV20-1 and TRBJ1-2; no clear D. The CDR3 contains 11 residues. V lost 5 bases, J lost 8 bases, and 12 bases lay in between. In germline, CDR1 is DFQATT, CDR2 SNEGSKA (reference sequence). CDR3 amino acids: CSAWWRLGYTF. The CDR3 DNA reads TGCAGTGCTTGGTGGAGGCTCGGCTACACCTTC.

The chain is built from TRBV30 and TRBJ1-6; 7 bases agree with TRBD1. Germline V gene sequence: CDR1 GTSNPN, CDR2 SVGIG (reference sequence). The CDR3 totals 15 residues. V trimming: 1 base; J trimming: 8 bases; junction bases outside the gene matches: 8. Here the CDR3 reads CAWSEMTGPDSPLHF. CDR3 DNA sequence: TGTGCCTGGAGTGAAATGACAGGGCCCGATTCACCCCTCCACTTT.

This chain links TRBV6-4 with TRBJ1-2; D gene ambiguous. The length of the CDR3 is 13 residues. The germline V and J ends were trimmed by 4 bases and 4 bases, with 10 bases remaining between them. CDR1 and CDR2 (germline): MRHNA, SNTAGT. CDR3 sequence: CASSVEGSYGYTF. The CDR3 nucleotides read TGTGCCAGCAGTGTCGAGGGCAGCTATGGCTACACCTTC.

The chain has TRBV4-2 and TRBJ2-1, with 7 bases that match TRBD1. The V and J ends lost 3 bases and 4 bases, in that order; junction bases with no gene match: 9. There are 16 residues in the CDR3. Per the germline V gene, CDR1 is LGHNA and CDR2 is YNFKEQ. The CDR3 bases are TGTGCCAGCAGCCAGGGGCAGGGGGAACCATACAATGAGCAGTTCTTC. It yields the protein CASSQGQGEPYNEQFF.

J is TRBJ2-3 and V is TRBV10-1; no clear D gene. V was cut by 4 bases and J by 5 bases, with 10 bases left in between. The CDR3 totals 13 residues. Per germline, CDR1 WNHNN and CDR2 SYGVQD (reference sequence). This CDR3 reads CASSASLGDTQYF. Written as DNA, the CDR3 is TGCGCCAGCAGTGCTAGTCTCGGAGATACGCAGTATTTT.

The chain combines TRBV2 with TRBJ2-7; 9 bases agree with TRBD1. The CDR3 extends over 13 amino acids. The germline V gene encodes CDR1 SNHLY and CDR2 FYNNEI. V dropped 8 bases and J dropped 4; count of bases not matched to a gene: 6. The CDR3 here is CASGWTGAYEQYF. CDR3 sequence (DNA): TGTGCCAGCGGGTGGACAGGGGCTTACGAGCAGTACTTC.

The V call is TRBV29-1, the J call TRBJ1-2; possibly TRBD1 for D (5 bases). The germline V gene encodes CDR1 SQVTM and CDR2 ANQGSEA. With 5 bases removed from V and 5 bases from J, the gap between germline ends came to 15 bases. CDR3 length: 13 amino acids. CDR3: CSVRIAGRYGYTF. The DNA for the CDR3 is TGCAGCGTTAGGATCGCAGGGCGGTATGGCTACACCTTC.

This clone appeared a few times. The genes are TRBV11-1 and TRBJ2-5; D is uncertain. The CDR3 length is 13 residues. In germline, CDR1 is SGHAT, CDR2 FQDESV (reference sequence). Trimming cost V 5 bases and J 4 bases, with 11 bases left between them. CDR3 loop: CASSQLDRETQYF. The DNA of the CDR3 is TGTGCCAGCAGCCAACTGGACCGAGAGACCCAGTACTTC.

The chain recombines TRBV2 with TRBJ1-5, with a weak D call TRBD1 (6 bases). This CDR3 comprises 18 residues. The V end lost 0 bases, the J end lost 1 base, and 16 bases lay between the germline ends. Germline V gene data show CDR1 as SNHLY and CDR2 as FYNNEI. Here the CDR3 DNA reads TGTGCCAGCAGTGAAGCGCCTCCGGGGGCGCGAAGCAATCAGCCCCAGCATTTT. Its translation: CASSEAPPGARSNQPQHF. The complete variable domain, with remaining parts taken from reference TRBV2 and TRBJ1-5, reads EPEVTQTPSHQVTQMGQEVILRCVPISNHLYFYWYRQILGQKVEFLVSFYNNEISEKSEIFDDQFSVERPDGSNFTLKIRSTKLEDSAMYFCASSEAPPGARSNQPQHFGDGTRLSIL.

The CDR3 loop is CASSQIRNTEAFF. CDR3 DNA: TGTGCCAGCAGCCAAATCCGAAACACTGAAGCTTTCTTT. The chain has TRBV4-2 and TRBJ1-1; D unclear. Trimming stripped 2 bases from V and 2 bases from J, with 6 bases between. The germline gives CDR1 LGHNA, CDR2 YNFKEQ. The CDR3 is made up of 13 amino acids.

This chain uses TRBV5-1 with TRBJ1-5; D perhaps matches TRBD1 (6 bases). From germline, CDR1 is SGHRS and CDR2 YFSETQ. The ends were cut back, 4 bases at V and 3 bases at J, with 11 bases in the middle. The CDR3 runs 14 residues. The CDR3 region is CASSEDSFNQPQHF. CDR3 nucleotide sequence: TGCGCCAGCAGCGAGGACAGCTTCAATCAGCCCCAGCATTTT.

The chain recombines TRBV7-3 with TRBJ1-2; TRBD1 matches 7 bases. The CDR3 loop spans 15 amino acids. Unmatched junction bases numbered 7, after V lost 1 base and J lost 5 bases. CDR1 and CDR2 from the germline V gene are SGHTA and FQGTGA. The CDR3 region is CASSLNPGQQYGYTF. In nucleotides, the CDR3 is TGTGCCAGCAGCTTAAACCCGGGACAGCAGTATGGCTACACCTTC.

The chain combines TRBV29-1 with TRBJ2-3; 9 nucleotides align to TRBD2. CDR3 length equals 16 residues. CDR1 SQVTM and CDR2 ANQGSEA come from the germline V gene. J was trimmed by 2 bases and V by 4 bases; bases with no gene match: 10. The CDR3 spells CSVGRSWTSDTDTQYF. The CDR3 DNA sequence: TGCAGCGTTGGAAGGTCTTGGACTAGCGACACAGATACGCAGTATTTT.